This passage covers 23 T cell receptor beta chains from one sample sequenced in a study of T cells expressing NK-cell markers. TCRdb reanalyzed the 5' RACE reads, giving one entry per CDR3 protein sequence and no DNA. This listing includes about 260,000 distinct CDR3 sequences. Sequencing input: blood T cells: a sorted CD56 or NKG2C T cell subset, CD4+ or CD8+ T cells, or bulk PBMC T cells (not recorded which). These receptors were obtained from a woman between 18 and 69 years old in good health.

CDR3 protein: CASSWGWGQGNTEAFF. The V call is TRBV6-5, the J call TRBJ1-1; the D call of TRBD1 rests on TCRdb alone, since no DNA is present to check it. The V gene's germline CDR1 is MNHEY and CDR2 SVGAGI. This CDR3 comprises 16 residues.

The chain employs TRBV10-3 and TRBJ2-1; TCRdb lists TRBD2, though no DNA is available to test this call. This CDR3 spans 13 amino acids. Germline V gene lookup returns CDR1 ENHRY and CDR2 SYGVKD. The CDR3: CAISLAGDNEQFF.

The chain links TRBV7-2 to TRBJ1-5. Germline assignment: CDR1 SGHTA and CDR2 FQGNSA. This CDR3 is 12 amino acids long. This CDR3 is CASSASLQPQHF.

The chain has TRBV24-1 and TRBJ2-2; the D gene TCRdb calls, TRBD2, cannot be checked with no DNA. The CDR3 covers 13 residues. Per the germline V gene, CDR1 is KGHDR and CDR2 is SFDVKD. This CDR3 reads CATSDHSRGELFF.

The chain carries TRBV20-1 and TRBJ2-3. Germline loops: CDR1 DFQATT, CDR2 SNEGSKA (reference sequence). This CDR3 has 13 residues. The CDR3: CSARLASTDTQYF.

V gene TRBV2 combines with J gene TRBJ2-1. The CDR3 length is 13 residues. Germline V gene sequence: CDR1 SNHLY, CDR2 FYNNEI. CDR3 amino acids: CASRMDRYNEQFF.

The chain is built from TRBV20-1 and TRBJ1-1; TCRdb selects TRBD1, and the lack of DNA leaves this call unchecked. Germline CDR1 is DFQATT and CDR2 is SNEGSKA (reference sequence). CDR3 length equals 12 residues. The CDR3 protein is CSAKKQGTEAFF.

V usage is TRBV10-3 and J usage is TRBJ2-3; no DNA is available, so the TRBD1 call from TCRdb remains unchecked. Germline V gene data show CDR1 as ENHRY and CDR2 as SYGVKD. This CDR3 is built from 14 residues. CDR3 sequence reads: CAISDLQGADTQYF.

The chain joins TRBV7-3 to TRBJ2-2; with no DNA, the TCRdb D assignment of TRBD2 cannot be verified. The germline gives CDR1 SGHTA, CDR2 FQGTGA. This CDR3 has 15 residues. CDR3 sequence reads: CASSPEAGAAGELFF.

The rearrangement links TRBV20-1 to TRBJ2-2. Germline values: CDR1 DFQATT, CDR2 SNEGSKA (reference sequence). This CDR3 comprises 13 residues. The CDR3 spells CSARPSNTGELFF.

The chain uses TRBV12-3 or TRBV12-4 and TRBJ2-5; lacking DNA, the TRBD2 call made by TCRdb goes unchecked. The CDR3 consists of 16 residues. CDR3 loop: CASSFGIAGGQETQYF.

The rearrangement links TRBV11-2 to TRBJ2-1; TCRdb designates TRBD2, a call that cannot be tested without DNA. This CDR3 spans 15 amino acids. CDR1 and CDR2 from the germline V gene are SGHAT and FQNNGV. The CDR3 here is CASRRPGLAGLKQFF.

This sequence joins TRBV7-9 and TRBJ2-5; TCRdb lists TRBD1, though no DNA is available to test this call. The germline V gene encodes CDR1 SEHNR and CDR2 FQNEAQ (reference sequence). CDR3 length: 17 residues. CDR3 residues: CASSLKGARKGVETQYF.

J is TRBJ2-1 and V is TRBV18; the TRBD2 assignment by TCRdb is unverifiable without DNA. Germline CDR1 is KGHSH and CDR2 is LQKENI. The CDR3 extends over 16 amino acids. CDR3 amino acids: CASSPLAGGIYNEQFF.

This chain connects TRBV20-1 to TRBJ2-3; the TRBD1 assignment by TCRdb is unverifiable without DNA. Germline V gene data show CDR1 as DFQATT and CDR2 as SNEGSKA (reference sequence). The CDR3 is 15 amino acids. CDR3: CSARDSGGTSDTQYF.

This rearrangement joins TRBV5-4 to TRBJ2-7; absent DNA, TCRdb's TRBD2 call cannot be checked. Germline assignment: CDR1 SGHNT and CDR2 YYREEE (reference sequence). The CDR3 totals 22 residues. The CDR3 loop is CASSFALSPGLAGRTGSYEQYF.

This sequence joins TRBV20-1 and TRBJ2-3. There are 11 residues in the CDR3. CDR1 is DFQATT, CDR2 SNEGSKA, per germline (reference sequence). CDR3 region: CSARRTDTQYF.

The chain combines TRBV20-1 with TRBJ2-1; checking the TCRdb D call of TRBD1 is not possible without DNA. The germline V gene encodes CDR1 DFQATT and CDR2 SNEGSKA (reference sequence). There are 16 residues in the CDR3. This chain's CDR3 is CSAPEYRGRTYNEQFF.

This CDR3 reads CASSHDRPYTGELFF. The chain joins TRBV7-3 to TRBJ2-2; TCRdb indicates TRBD1, and absent DNA this call remains unverified. Germline V lookup: CDR1 SGHTA, CDR2 FQGTGA. This CDR3 comprises 15 residues.

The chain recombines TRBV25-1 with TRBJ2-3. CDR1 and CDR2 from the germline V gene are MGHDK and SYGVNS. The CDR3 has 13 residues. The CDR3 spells CASSDDDLDTQYF.

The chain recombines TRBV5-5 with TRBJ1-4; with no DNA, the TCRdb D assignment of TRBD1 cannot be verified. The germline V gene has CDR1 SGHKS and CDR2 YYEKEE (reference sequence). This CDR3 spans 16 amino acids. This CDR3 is CASSSHVEGAGEKLFF.

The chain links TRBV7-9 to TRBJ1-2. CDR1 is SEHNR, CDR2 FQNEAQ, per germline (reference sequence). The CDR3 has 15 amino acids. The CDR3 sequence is CASSLLTGANYGYTF.

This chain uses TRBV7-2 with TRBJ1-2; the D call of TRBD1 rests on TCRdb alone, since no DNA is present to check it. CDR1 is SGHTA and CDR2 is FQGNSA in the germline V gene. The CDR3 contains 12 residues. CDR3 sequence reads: CASSHRGRGYTF. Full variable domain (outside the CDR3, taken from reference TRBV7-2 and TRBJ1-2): GAGVSQSPSNKVTEKGKDVELRCDPISGHTALYWYRQSLGQGLEFLIYFQGNSAPDKSGLPSDRFSAERTGGSVSTLTIQRTQQEDSAVYLCASSHRGRGYTFGSGTRLTVV.